This T cell receptor (beta chain) stems from a study of T cell repertoires in cytomegalovirus infection. This clonotype was recorded many times. From germline, CDR1 is SEHNR and CDR2 FQNEAQ (reference sequence). Trimming took 5 bases from V and 0 from J, leaving 16 bases between them. CDR3 size: 16 residues. Each CDR3 protein gets one entry after TCRdb re-called the reads with MiXCR. The sample lists some 600,000 distinct CDR3 sequences, approximately 25% occurring once. The rearrangement links TRBV7-9 to TRBJ1-1, with TRBD1 as a possible D gene (6 bases). This receptor was taken from a human donor in good health (CMV status not recorded). Some clones in this sample may be carry-over from other donors' samples. The material sequenced was CD8+ T cells from PBMCs. CDR3 region: CASSRTEGWMNTEAFF. The CDR3 DNA reads as TGTGCCAGCAGCCGGACAGAGGGTTGGATGAACACTGAAGCTTTCTTT.